This T cell receptor (beta chain) was sequenced in a study of T-cell reconstitution after alpha-beta-depleted transplantation in children. The CDR3 is made up of 13 amino acids. Between the trimmed V and J ends, which lost 3 bases and 4 bases, there was a span of 11 bases. Germline CDR1 and CDR2: DFQATT and SNEGSKA (reference sequence). During its preparation, the TCRbeta library received unique molecular identifiers. TCRdb recomputed calls from the PCR reads with MiXCR, one row per CDR3 protein. This sample yields about 250,000 distinct CDR3 sequences, of which about 24% are seen a single time; 4% to 5.5% belongs to the top ten.

Sequencing was performed on PBMCs, mostly from graft donor cells, taken 360 days after TCRalphabeta/CD19-depleted stem cell transplant. This receptor was identified in a female patient between 2 and 15 years old who had a stem cell transplant for congenital amegakaryocytic thrombocytopenia, so the T cells may come from the graft donor. This chain joins TRBV20-1 and TRBJ2-3, with D uncertain. CDR3 protein: CSARLSRPDTQYF. CDR3 DNA: TGCAGTGCTAGGTTATCCCGGCCAGATACGCAGTATTTT.